The clone carrying this TCR beta chain was seen a handful of times. Its antigen is not known. From RNA transcripts, TCR beta CDR3 regions were amplified. Researchers ran a first-round RT-PCR on the TCR CDR3 using the HTBI primer set. TCRdb itself ran the multiplex PCR reads through MiXCR, one entry per CDR3 protein. This table holds more than 300,000 distinct CDR3 sequences, 11% to 15% found once. Patients with uncontrolled infections, other autoimmune diseases, pregnancy or lactation were excluded. Each diagnosis was grounded in clinical symptoms, serum thyroxine and TRAb, thyroid ultrasound, and orbital computed tomography. The record originates from a study of T cells in Graves' hyperthyroidism and ophthalmopathy. About the study: Any treatment followed the collection of peripheral blood at initial diagnosis. Study-level results: From stable hyperthyroidism, ophthalmopathy was separated by a 13 V-J model.

The V gene's germline CDR1 is MGHRA and CDR2 YSYEKL. The CDR3 covers 13 residues. The ends were cut back, 1 base at V and 1 base at J, with 1 base in the middle. The clonotype comes from a woman between 55 and 75 years old with Graves' hyperthyroidism. The chain joins TRBV4-1 to TRBJ2-2; D remains unclear. The source material was blood. CDR3 sequence reads: CASSQGNTGELFF. CDR3 nucleotide sequence: TGCGCCAGCAGCCAAGGGAACACCGGGGAGCTGTTTTTT.